A selection of T cell receptor beta chains follows, all from one sample in a study of T cell repertoires in cytomegalovirus infection. TCRdb re-called the reads through MiXCR, storing one row per CDR3 protein. Of roughly 500,000 distinct CDR3 sequences in the sample, around 10% were seen once. Sequencing was carried out using PBMCs. Source of these receptors: a human donor in good health (CMV status not recorded). Some clones in this sample may be carry-over from other donors' samples. Each CDR3 is given with its conserved first and last residue. A D gene is named only where the DNA matches it firmly. Where a row states a size, it is once, few, many or the class of an expanded clone; other rows omit it.

size	V	J	D	DNA	CDR3
many	TRBV29-1	TRBJ2-3	.	TGCAGCGACTGGCATGGAGATACGCAGTATTTT	CSDWHGDTQYF
many	TRBV7-9	TRBJ1-2	.	TGTGCCAGCAGCTACGCCCCCGGGGCTAACTATGGCTACACCTTC	CASSYAPGANYGYTF
few	TRBV23-1	TRBJ2-6	TRBD2	TGCGCCAGCCAGGGGGCTAGCGGGAGGGCCAATGGGGCCAACGTCCTGACTTTC	CASQGASGRANGANVLTF
many	TRBV19	TRBJ1-5	.	TGTGCCAGTAGTCCGACTCCACAGGGTAGCAATCAGCCCCAGCATTTT	CASSPTPQGSNQPQHF
many	TRBV7-9	TRBJ1-1	.	TGTGCCAGCAGCTTAGATCACCAGAGCAGGGCCGAAAACACTGAAGCTTTCTTT	CASSLDHQSRAENTEAFF
few	TRBV10-1	TRBJ2-3	.	TGCGCCAGCAGTGAGTCGCAGGGACCAGATACGCAGTATTTT	CASSESQGPDTQYF
many	TRBV23-1	TRBJ1-5	TRBD1	TGCGCCACCGGACAGGGGAGCAATCAGCCCCAGCATTTT	CATGQGSNQPQHF
many	TRBV7-2	TRBJ2-5	.	TGTGCCAGCAGCTTAGTGGTGCGGTACCAAGAGACCCAGTACTTC	CASSLVVRYQETQYF
many	TRBV10-3	TRBJ1-1	TRBD1	TGTGCCATCAGACCAGGGGGGTCGAACACTGAAGCTTTCTTT	CAIRPGGSNTEAFF
.	TRBV19	TRBJ1-5	.	TGTGCCAGTAGTATAGACCTCCCCGGCGGGGGGCCCCAGCATTTT	CASSIDLPGGGPQHF
few	TRBV5-1	TRBJ1-5	.	TGCGCCAGCAGCCTAATGACAGGTAGCAATCAGCCCCAGCATTTT	CASSLMTGSNQPQHF
few	TRBV5-8	TRBJ2-6	.	TGTGCCAGCAGCTTGGAGTCGCGACATCCGAACTCTGGGGCCAACGTCCTGACTTTC	CASSLESRHPNSGANVLTF
many	TRBV7-8	TRBJ1-2	.	TGTGCCAGCAGCCCGGGGGGGGGCTATGGCTACACCTTC	CASSPGGGYGYTF
.	TRBV4-2	TRBJ1-4	.	TGTGTCAGCAGCCGCGACAGGAATGAAAAACTGTTTTTT	CVSSRDRNEKLFF
many	TRBV12-3/TRBV12-4	TRBJ1-2	TRBD1	TGTGCCAGCAGTTTCGGACAGGGAATGGCCTATGGCTACACCTTC	CASSFGQGMAYGYTF
many	TRBV6-5	TRBJ1-2	TRBD1	TGTGCCAGCTTCCGAGGGACAGGGGTACATGGCTACACCTTC	CASFRGTGVHGYTF
few	TRBV20-1	TRBJ2-3	TRBD1	TGCAGCCCGGACAGGGGGCCGGCGGGCTTCGAGGATACGCAGTATTTT	CSPDRGPAGFEDTQYF
.	TRBV5-1	TRBJ2-5	.	TGCGCCAGCAGCTTGGATAGATCGGAAGAGACCCAGTACTTC	CASSLDRSEETQYF
few	TRBV14	TRBJ2-7	TRBD1	TGTGCCAGCAGCCAAGTGGGACAGGGTGGAGGCGAGCAGTACTTC	CASSQVGQGGGEQYF
.	TRBV13	TRBJ2-7	.	TGTGCCAGCAGACGGTCAGAGAGCGAGCAGTACTTC	CASRRSESEQYF
many	TRBV28	TRBJ2-1	TRBD2	TGTGCCAGCAGTTTATCTAGCGGGAGCGGTGAGCAGTTCTTC	CASSLSSGSGEQFF
many	TRBV12-5	TRBJ2-5	.	TGTGCTAGTGCCTTAGGGGGGGGTTTCGAGACCCAGTACTTC	CASALGGGFETQYF
many	TRBV19	TRBJ1-1	TRBD1	TGTGCCGCATCGGGACAGGGGATGGGCACTGAAGCTTTCTTT	CAASGQGMGTEAFF
few	TRBV5-1	TRBJ2-7	TRBD1	TGCGCCAGCAGCTTTCCCACAGGGGGCAACGAGCAGTACTTC	CASSFPTGGNEQYF
many	TRBV20-1	TRBJ1-1	.	TGCAGTGCTAGACGGGGGATGGGAACTGAAGCTTTCTTT	CSARRGMGTEAFF
.	TRBV28	TRBJ2-7	.	TGTGCCAGCAGTTTAGAGGGTTTTTACTACGAGCAGTACTTC	CASSLEGFYYEQYF
many	TRBV19	TRBJ1-1	.	TGTGCCAGTAGTATAACCCTTACAGGTGGCGCCTATCTGAGGAAAGGGAACACTGAAGCTTTCTTT	CASSITLTGGAYLRKGNTEAFF
.	TRBV6-5	TRBJ1-1	TRBD1	TGTGCCAGCGCACCACAGGGGGGGACTGAAGCTTTCTTT	CASAPQGGTEAFF
many	TRBV2	TRBJ2-1	.	TGTGCCAGCAGAAGTGGCTCCTACAATGAGCAGTTCTTC	CASRSGSYNEQFF
few	TRBV29-1	TRBJ2-5	TRBD1	TGCAGCGTTGGACAGGGCTTAAAGACCCAGTACTTC	CSVGQGLKTQYF